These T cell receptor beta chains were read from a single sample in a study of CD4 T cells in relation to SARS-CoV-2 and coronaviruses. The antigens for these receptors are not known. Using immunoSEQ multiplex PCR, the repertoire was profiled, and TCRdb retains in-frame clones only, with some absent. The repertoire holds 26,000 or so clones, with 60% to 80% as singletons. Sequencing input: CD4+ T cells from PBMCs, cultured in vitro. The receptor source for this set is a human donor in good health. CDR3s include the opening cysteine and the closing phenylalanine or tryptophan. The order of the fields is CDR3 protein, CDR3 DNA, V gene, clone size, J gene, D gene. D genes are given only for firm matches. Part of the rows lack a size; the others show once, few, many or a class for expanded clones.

CDR3aa: CASSLTAGVTDTQYF
CDR3nt: TGTGCCAGCAGCTTAACGGCGGGAGTAACAGATACGCAGTATTTT
v_gene: TRBV7-3
abundance: .
j_gene: TRBJ2-3
d_gene: TRBD2

CDR3aa: CASSPGLIYGYTF
CDR3nt: TGTGCCAGCAGCCCGGGCCTAATCTATGGCTACACCTTC
v_gene: TRBV12-3/TRBV12-4
abundance: .
j_gene: TRBJ1-2
d_gene: .

CDR3aa: CASSLDQGTAFF
CDR3nt: TGTGCCAGCAGCTTAGATCAGGGCACGGCTTTCTTT
v_gene: TRBV11-2
abundance: few
j_gene: TRBJ1-1
d_gene: .

CDR3aa: CASSLDRVISYEQYF
CDR3nt: TGTGCCAGCAGTCTAGACAGGGTGATTTCCTACGAGCAGTACTTC
v_gene: TRBV2
abundance: .
j_gene: TRBJ2-7
d_gene: TRBD1

CDR3aa: CASSPRLAGGVHNEQFF
CDR3nt: TGCGCCAGCAGCCCCCGTTTAGCGGGAGGTGTGCACAATGAGCAGTTCTTC
v_gene: TRBV5-1
abundance: .
j_gene: TRBJ2-1
d_gene: TRBD2

CDR3aa: CASSMRASNQPQHF
CDR3nt: TGTGCCAGTAGTATGAGGGCCAGCAATCAGCCCCAGCATTTT
v_gene: TRBV19
abundance: .
j_gene: TRBJ1-5
d_gene: .

CDR3aa: CASSYPPNEQFF
CDR3nt: TGTGCCAGCAGCTACCCCCCTAATGAGCAGTTCTTC
v_gene: TRBV6-5
abundance: .
j_gene: TRBJ2-1
d_gene: .

CDR3aa: CASSTGTATYEQYF
CDR3nt: TGTGCCAGCAGCACCGGGACAGCAACCTACGAGCAGTACTTC
v_gene: TRBV7-2
abundance: once
j_gene: TRBJ2-7
d_gene: TRBD1

CDR3aa: CASSESGTGVWEQYF
CDR3nt: TGTGCCAGCAGTGAATCGGGGACAGGGGTATGGGAGCAGTACTTC
v_gene: TRBV6-1
abundance: .
j_gene: TRBJ2-7
d_gene: TRBD1

CDR3aa: CASSWAMNTEAFF
CDR3nt: TGTGCCAGCAGCTGGGCAATGAACACTGAAGCTTTCTTT
v_gene: TRBV11-3
abundance: .
j_gene: TRBJ1-1
d_gene: .

CDR3aa: CASSHRLSRSTSPLHF
CDR3nt: TGTGCCAGCAGCCACAGGCTCTCTCGGAGTACCTCACCCCTCCACTTT
v_gene: TRBV3-1/TRBV3-2
abundance: .
j_gene: TRBJ1-6
d_gene: .

CDR3aa: CASNSPGATGGRSFF
CDR3nt: TGTGCCAGTAACAGCCCCGGTGCAACAGGGGGGCGAAGTTTCTTT
v_gene: TRBV19
abundance: .
j_gene: TRBJ1-1
d_gene: TRBD1

CDR3aa: CAWSVQVNTEAFF
CDR3nt: TGTGCCTGGAGTGTACAGGTGAACACTGAAGCTTTCTTT
v_gene: TRBV30
abundance: .
j_gene: TRBJ1-1
d_gene: .

CDR3aa: CASSPRDRRSSYNSPLHF
CDR3nt: TGTGCCAGCAGCCCTCGGGACAGACGAAGCTCCTATAATTCACCCCTCCACTTT
v_gene: TRBV5-5
abundance: once
j_gene: TRBJ1-6
d_gene: TRBD1

CDR3aa: CASSPQGFYGYTF
CDR3nt: TGTGCCAGTAGCCCACAGGGATTCTATGGCTACACCTTC
v_gene: TRBV19
abundance: .
j_gene: TRBJ1-2
d_gene: .

CDR3aa: CASSEVAATNYGYTF
CDR3nt: TGTGCCAGCAGTGAAGTGGCAGCTACCAACTATGGCTACACCTTC
v_gene: TRBV2
abundance: .
j_gene: TRBJ1-2
d_gene: .

CDR3aa: CASSSGGGINEQYF
CDR3nt: TGCGCCAGCAGCTCCGGGGGGGGCATCAACGAGCAGTACTTC
v_gene: TRBV5-1
abundance: .
j_gene: TRBJ2-7
d_gene: TRBD2

CDR3aa: CASSLDLGWVGYTF
CDR3nt: TGTGCCAGCAGCTTAGATCTGGGGTGGGTGGGCTACACCTTC
v_gene: TRBV7-8
abundance: .
j_gene: TRBJ1-2
d_gene: .

CDR3aa: CASSLTGQGFNEQYF
CDR3nt: TGTGCCAGTAGTCTCACAGGACAGGGGTTCAACGAGCAGTACTTC
v_gene: TRBV19
abundance: few
j_gene: TRBJ2-7
d_gene: TRBD1

CDR3aa: CASSQVGGGNSNIQYF
CDR3nt: TGCGCCAGCAGCCAAGTTGGCGGGGGGAACTCAAACATTCAGTACTTC
v_gene: TRBV4-3
abundance: .
j_gene: TRBJ2-4
d_gene: TRBD2

CDR3aa: CASSIMSGREAGELFF
CDR3nt: TGTGCCAGTAGTATTATGAGCGGGAGAGAAGCGGGGGAGCTGTTTTTT
v_gene: TRBV19
abundance: .
j_gene: TRBJ2-2
d_gene: TRBD2

CDR3aa: CSVEDLWRNYGYTF
CDR3nt: TGCAGCGTTGAAGACTTGTGGCGGAACTATGGCTACACCTTC
v_gene: TRBV29-1
abundance: .
j_gene: TRBJ1-2
d_gene: .

CDR3aa: CASSLAGQGDGYTF
CDR3nt: TGTGCCAGCAGCTTGGCGGGACAGGGGGATGGCTACACCTTC
v_gene: TRBV11-2
abundance: few
j_gene: TRBJ1-2
d_gene: TRBD1

CDR3aa: CASSLAGTPSYEQYF
CDR3nt: TGTGCCAGCAGTTTAGCCGGGACACCCTCCTACGAGCAGTACTTC
v_gene: TRBV28
abundance: .
j_gene: TRBJ2-7
d_gene: .

CDR3aa: CASNNRDGTGELFF
CDR3nt: TGTGCCAGCAATAACAGGGACGGGACCGGGGAGCTGTTTTTT
v_gene: TRBV2
abundance: .
j_gene: TRBJ2-2
d_gene: .

CDR3aa: CASSGLRDGYTF
CDR3nt: TGTGCCAGCAGTGGACTTCGAGATGGCTACACCTTC
v_gene: TRBV6-2/TRBV6-3
abundance: once
j_gene: TRBJ1-2
d_gene: .

CDR3aa: CASMFRGERYEQYF
CDR3nt: TGTGCCAGCATGTTTCGGGGGGAGCGCTACGAGCAGTACTTC
v_gene: TRBV2
abundance: few
j_gene: TRBJ2-7
d_gene: TRBD2

CDR3aa: CASSGWTGENEKLFF
CDR3nt: TGCGCCAGCAGCGGTTGGACAGGGGAGAATGAAAAACTGTTTTTT
v_gene: TRBV4-3
abundance: .
j_gene: TRBJ1-4
d_gene: TRBD1

CDR3aa: CASSPPVQGSGGYTF
CDR3nt: TGTGCCAGCTCACCACCGGTACAGGGCTCGGGGGGCTACACCTTC
v_gene: TRBV18
abundance: once
j_gene: TRBJ1-2
d_gene: .

CDR3aa: CASSLLTENYGYTF
CDR3nt: TGTGCCAGCAGCCTCCTTACCGAAAACTATGGCTACACCTTC
v_gene: TRBV14
abundance: .
j_gene: TRBJ1-2
d_gene: .

CDR3aa: CASSLSWLGTGIYEQYF
CDR3nt: TGTGCCAGCAGTTTATCGTGGTTAGGGACGGGAATTTACGAGCAGTACTTC
v_gene: TRBV27
abundance: .
j_gene: TRBJ2-7
d_gene: .

CDR3aa: CASSDGQGSGANVLTF
CDR3nt: TGTGCCAGCAGTGATGGGCAGGGGTCTGGGGCCAACGTCCTGACTTTC
v_gene: TRBV2
abundance: .
j_gene: TRBJ2-6
d_gene: .

CDR3aa: CATVTRDRYYEQYF
CDR3nt: TGTGCCACCGTAACTCGGGACAGGTACTACGAGCAGTACTTC
v_gene: TRBV24-1
abundance: .
j_gene: TRBJ2-7
d_gene: TRBD1